These 30 T cell receptor beta chains originate from one sample sequenced in a study of blood T cell repertoires in COVID-19. Sequencing was performed with immunoSEQ multiplex PCR; in TCRdb, only in-frame clones are kept and a portion is missing. The data hold 110,000 to 150,000 clones, with 85% observed a single time. Source material: peripheral blood. The receptor set was obtained from a man aged 50 or older with acute or convalescent COVID-19.

This chain links TRBV5-1 with TRBJ1-1; 8 positions match TRBD1. The V gene's germline CDR1 is SGHRS and CDR2 YFSETQ. CDR3 size: 13 residues. V was clipped by 7 bases and J by 0 bases; unmatched bases: 2. The CDR3 nucleotides are TGCGCCAGCGGACAGGGTATGAACACTGAAGCTTTCTTT. Its protein product is CASGQGMNTEAFF.

The chain combines TRBV5-1 with TRBJ2-5, with D perhaps matching TRBD2 (6 bases). V was trimmed by 6 bases and J by 2 bases, leaving 17 bases between them. The CDR3 has 15 residues. Germline CDR1 SGHRS, CDR2 YFSETQ. CDR3 sequence: CASTPSLGLQETQYF. The CDR3 coding sequence is TGCGCCAGCACCCCCAGCCTGGGACTGCAAGAGACCCAGTACTTC.

The rearrangement uses TRBV5-8 and TRBJ1-5; tentative D call: TRBD1 (6 bases). Germline values: CDR1 SGHTS, CDR2 YDEGEE. Trimming left V 0 bases short and J 3 bases short, with 16 bases between. This CDR3 comprises 17 residues. CDR3 nucleotide sequence: TGTGCCAGCAGCTTGGCCGGGGGGCTGGGATACAATCAGCCCCAGCATTTT. This translates into CASSLAGGLGYNQPQHF. The full variable domain, rest sourced from reference TRBV5-8 and TRBJ1-5, is EAGVTQSPTHLIKTRGQQATLRCSPISGHTSVYWYQQALGLGLQFLLWYDEGEERNRGNFPPRFSGRQFPNYSSELNVNALELEDSALYLCASSLAGGLGYNQPQHFGDGTRLSIL.

This chain uses TRBV7-3 with TRBJ2-5, with D perhaps matching TRBD2 (6 bases). V gave up 5 bases and J gave up 4 bases, with 11 bases separating them. CDR1 is SGHTA, CDR2 FQGTGA, per germline. The CDR3 length is 13 residues. The CDR3 DNA follows: TGTGCCAGCAGCAAGGAAGCGGGAGAGACCCAGTACTTC. It is translated as CASSKEAGETQYF.

V and J are TRBV9 and TRBJ1-2, with D possibly matching TRBD1 (6 bases). Per the germline V gene, CDR1 is SGDLS and CDR2 is YYNGEE. The CDR3 covers 16 residues. Trimming shortened V by 4 bases and J by 2 bases, and 18 bases separated the two germline ends. CDR3 nucleotide sequence: TGTGCCAGCAGCTCCAACCCGGGACACCCCAACTATGGCTACACCTTC. It codes for CASSSNPGHPNYGYTF.

The V and J genes are TRBV6-5 and TRBJ1-4; D might be TRBD1 (6 bases). Per germline, CDR1 MNHEY and CDR2 SVGAGI. The CDR3 has 15 residues. Trimming removed 6 bases at V and 8 bases at J, with 19 bases between. The CDR3, as DNA: TGTGCCAGCAGCCCCCGTTGGGACAATAGAGAAAAACTGTTTTTT. It encodes CASSPRWDNREKLFF.

The chain uses TRBV6-5 and TRBJ1-6; D is unclear. The CDR3 spans 13 residues. The germline V gene has CDR1 MNHEY and CDR2 SVGAGI. Trimming cost V 8 bases and J 10 bases, with 15 bases left between them. The DNA for the CDR3 is TGTGCCAGCGTTGCAGGACTGGGCTCACCCCTCCACTTT. Protein sequence: CASVAGLGSPLHF.

The chain couples TRBV7-2 to TRBJ1-1; D is possibly TRBD1 (6 bases). The CDR3 sequence is 13 residues long. The ends were cut back, 4 bases at V and 9 bases at J, with 15 bases in the middle. The germline CDR1 and CDR2 sequences are SGHTA and FQGNSA. CDR3 DNA sequence: TGTGCCAGCAGCTCCGAGGGTGGGGGCCAAGCTTTCTTT. Translation gives CASSSEGGGQAFF.

J is TRBJ2-3 and V is TRBV7-3; TRBD1 matches at 9 bases. Trimming removed 5 bases from V and 5 bases from J; junction bases left unmatched: 8. Germline V gene lookup returns CDR1 SGHTA and CDR2 FQGTGA. CDR3 size: 15 residues. This chain's CDR3 is CASSLGTGIGDTQYF. The CDR3, as DNA: TGTGCCAGCAGCCTCGGGACAGGGATAGGAGATACGCAGTATTTT.

The chain combines TRBV20-1 with TRBJ2-7; 8 bases fit TRBD2. Unmatched junction bases numbered 9, after V lost 3 bases and J lost 5 bases. The CDR3 covers 14 residues. Looked up from germline, CDR1 is DFQATT and CDR2 is SNEGSKA (reference sequence). CDR3 residues: CSASVREGVHEQYF. The CDR3 coding sequence is TGCAGTGCTAGTGTCCGGGAGGGCGTCCACGAGCAGTACTTC.

This clone was seen a few times. This chain connects TRBV6-5 to TRBJ2-2; TRBD2 matches at 8 bases. V lost 9 bases to trimming and J lost 7 bases; unmatched junction nucleotides: 13. Germline loops: CDR1 MNHEY, CDR2 SVGAGI. The CDR3 contains 15 residues. CDR3 DNA: TGTGCCAGTTCCGGCCCAGCGGGAGCGCTCGGGGAGCTGTTTTTT. It specifies CASSGPAGALGELFF.

The CDR3 DNA is TGTGCCAGCAGTCAGACAGGGAATCAGCCCCAGCATTTT. Translating gives CASSQTGNQPQHF. The rearrangement uses TRBV27 and TRBJ1-5; the match to TRBD1 covers 7 bases. Germline lookup yields CDR1 MNHEY and CDR2 SMNVEV (reference sequence). This CDR3 comprises 13 residues. V shed 5 bases and J 4 bases; nucleotides not matched to a gene: 2.

For the CDR3, the DNA is TGTGCCAGCAGTTTTCTAGGACAGGGGAAACTCCAAGAGACCCAGTACTTC. Translation: CASSFLGQGKLQETQYF. The V and J genes are TRBV28 and TRBJ2-5, with 9 bases fitting TRBD1. The CDR3 length is 17 residues. Germline V gene lookup returns CDR1 MDHEN and CDR2 SYDVKM. The ends lost 3 bases at V and 1 base at J; junction bases unmatched: 9. The full variable domain, completed using reference TRBV28 and TRBJ2-5, is DVKVTQSSRYLVKRTGEKVFLECVQDMDHENMFWYRQDPGLGLRLIYFSYDVKMKEKGDIPEGYSVSREKKERFSLILESASTNQTSMYLCASSFLGQGKLQETQYFGPGTRLLVL.

The CDR3 DNA reads TGTGCCCGGAACAGGGCTCAGAACACTGAAGCTTTCTTT. It yields the protein CARNRAQNTEAFF. This chain connects TRBV19 to TRBJ1-1; a possible D gene is TRBD1 (6 bases). The ends were cut back, 11 bases at V and 1 base at J, with 14 bases in the middle. Germline assignment: CDR1 LNHDA and CDR2 SQIVND (reference sequence). The CDR3 loop spans 13 amino acids.

This clone has ten or more counts. The chain couples TRBV11-2 to TRBJ1-6; the D gene is possibly TRBD1 (5 bases). The CDR3 totals 15 residues. Deletions cut 5 bases from V and 6 bases from J, with 14 bases between. Germline V gene sequence: CDR1 SGHAT, CDR2 FQNNGV. The CDR3 DNA reads TGTGCCAGCAGCAGAACAGGTTATGCTAATTCACCCCTCCACTTT. Translating gives CASSRTGYANSPLHF.

The chain recombines TRBV4-1 with TRBJ2-1; D possibly corresponds to TRBD1 (6 bases). V was shortened by 1 base and J by 1 base, with 11 bases between the two germline ends. Germline loops: CDR1 MGHRA, CDR2 YSYEKL. The CDR3 has 16 residues. This chain's CDR3 is CASSQGWTDSYNEQFF. CDR3 bases: TGCGCCAGCAGCCAAGGATGGACAGATTCCTACAATGAGCAGTTCTTC.

The genes are TRBV24-1 and TRBJ2-1; 7 nucleotides match TRBD2. The CDR3 runs to 14 residues. Germline lookup yields CDR1 KGHDR and CDR2 SFDVKD. V gave up 5 bases and J gave up 4 bases; unmatched junction bases: 4. CDR3 DNA: TGTGCCACCAGTGTAGCGGGCCTTTACAATGAGCAGTTCTTC. Translation gives CATSVAGLYNEQFF.

The chain is built from TRBV6-1 and TRBJ1-1, with D possibly TRBD1 on 5 matching bases. CDR3 length: 14 amino acids. Trimming took 1 base from V and 3 from J, leaving 9 bases between them. Germline values: CDR1 MNHNS, CDR2 SASEGT. CDR3 nucleotides: TGTGCCAGCAGTGAAGTTGGGGCCCACACTGAAGCTTTCTTT. Its protein is CASSEVGAHTEAFF.

The J gene is TRBJ2-2, the V gene TRBV5-4, with TRBD2 matching over 11 bases. After removal of 4 bases from V and 1 base from J, the junction contained 3 bases not matched to a gene. Germline V gene sequence: CDR1 SGHNT, CDR2 YYREEE (reference sequence). The CDR3 has 16 amino acids. The DNA of the CDR3 is TGTGCCAGCAGCCCGGGGACTAGCGGGAACACCGGGGAGCTGTTTTTT. Its translation is CASSPGTSGNTGELFF.

The gene calls are TRBV2 and TRBJ2-5; 9 nucleotides align to TRBD1. The CDR3 covers 16 residues. Unmatched junction bases numbered 14, after V lost 7 bases and J lost 5 bases. CDR1 is SNHLY and CDR2 is FYNNEI in the germline V gene. CDR3 loop: CASTDGGTGNRETQYF. CDR3 in DNA: TGTGCCAGCACCGACGGCGGGACAGGGAATAGGGAGACCCAGTACTTC.

This clone was observed once. The gene calls are TRBV7-2 and TRBJ2-3; maybe TRBD2 (5 bases). The ends were cut back, 10 bases at V and 2 bases at J, with 19 bases in the middle. The CDR3 runs to 15 residues. Germline loops: CDR1 SGHTA, CDR2 FQGNSA. Written as DNA, the CDR3 is TGTGCCACTCGACCCCTTAGCGTGGTCACAGATACGCAGTATTTT. It specifies CATRPLSVVTDTQYF.

V and J are TRBV3-1 (or the pseudogene TRBV3-2) and TRBJ2-4, with 9 positions matching TRBD1. Trimming took 4 bases from V and 7 from J; bases not matched to a gene: 8. CDR1 and CDR2 (germline): LGHDT, YNNKEL (reference sequence). CDR3 length: 15 amino acids. CDR3 in DNA: TGTGCCAGCAGCCTAACCCGACAGGGGGGGAACATTCAGTACTTC. This encodes CASSLTRQGGNIQYF.

The rearrangement joins TRBV6-2 or TRBV6-3 to TRBJ2-7; 7 bases match TRBD1. Germline V gene data show CDR1 as MNHEY and CDR2 as SVGEGT. The ends lost 2 bases at V and 1 base at J; junction bases unmatched: 5. This CDR3 contains 15 residues. The CDR3 spells CASSYVGTASYEQYF. The CDR3 DNA reads TGTGCCAGCAGTTACGTCGGGACAGCTTCCTACGAGCAGTACTTC.

In its sample, this clone was seen a few times. J is TRBJ1-2 and V is TRBV7-9; 9 bases match TRBD1. The CDR3 has 12 amino acids. CDR1 is SEHNR and CDR2 is FQNEAQ in the germline V gene (reference sequence). V was clipped by 0 bases and J by 13 bases; unmatched bases: 3. The CDR3 region has the DNA TGTGCCAGCAGCTTAGCGGGGACAGGGATCACCTTC. Protein: CASSLAGTGITF.

The CDR3 sequence: CASSFPLAGELYEQYF. The CDR3 DNA reads as TGTGCCAGCAGTTTCCCACTAGCGGGGGAACTTTACGAGCAGTACTTC. The gene calls are TRBV6-6 and TRBJ2-7; 11 positions match TRBD2. The CDR3 consists of 16 residues. The V and J ends lost 4 bases and 4 bases, in that order; junction bases with no gene match: 9. Germline V gives CDR1 MNHNY, CDR2 SVGAGI (reference sequence).

The rearrangement uses TRBV13 and TRBJ1-3, with TRBD1 identical over 7 bases. Germline V lookup: CDR1 PRHDT, CDR2 FYEKMQ (reference sequence). The CDR3 spans 15 residues. Losses at the gene ends were 4 bases for V and 3 bases for J; bases not matched to a gene: 6. The CDR3 spells CASSYQTGVGNTIYF. The CDR3 DNA follows: TGTGCCAGCAGCTACCAAACAGGGGTTGGAAACACCATATATTTT.

The chain couples TRBV9 to TRBJ2-1; D is possibly TRBD1 (6 bases). The CDR3 runs to 13 residues. V shed 4 bases and J shed 5 bases, with 10 bases lying between them. Looked up from germline, CDR1 is SGDLS and CDR2 is YYNGEE. The CDR3 sequence: CASSIRQDNEQFF. In DNA form, the CDR3 reads TGTGCCAGCAGCATCCGACAGGACAATGAGCAGTTCTTC.

The rearrangement uses TRBV6-5 and TRBJ1-1; a possible D gene is TRBD1 (5 bases). Per germline, CDR1 MNHEY and CDR2 SVGAGI. The V end lost 6 bases, the J end lost 3 bases, and 11 bases lay between the germline ends. CDR3 length: 13 amino acids. CDR3 region: CASSPGGYTEAFF. The CDR3 nucleotides read TGTGCCAGCAGCCCCGGGGGGTACACTGAAGCTTTCTTT.

CDR3 region: CASSLELAGGPGNEQFF. The CDR3 bases are TGTGCCAGCAGCTTAGAACTAGCGGGAGGGCCTGGTAATGAGCAGTTCTTC. This sequence joins TRBV11-2 and TRBJ2-1; 13 bases agree with TRBD2. This CDR3 spans 17 amino acids. V trimming: 0 bases; J trimming: 7 bases; junction bases outside the gene matches: 6. Germline V lookup: CDR1 SGHAT, CDR2 FQNNGV.

The chain carries TRBV25-1 and TRBJ1-6; 7 bases fit TRBD1. CDR1 and CDR2 from the germline V gene are MGHDK and SYGVNS. Losses at the gene ends were 4 bases for V and 3 bases for J; bases not matched to a gene: 12. The CDR3 extends over 18 amino acids. Here the CDR3 reads CASSGHPQGRVYNSPLHF. The CDR3 nucleotides read TGTGCCAGCAGTGGCCACCCACAGGGGCGAGTCTATAATTCACCCCTCCACTTT.